A selection of T cell receptor beta chains follows, all from one sample in a study of OX40 agonist ivuxolimab in advanced cancers. The repertoire was sequenced with immunoSEQ multiplex PCR; TCRdb's copy has only in-frame clones and lacks some. The data show tens of thousands of clones, roughly 89% seen once. The source was CD4+ or CD8+ T cells sorted from blood, collected in a trial of the OX40 agonist ivuxolimab. The source of these receptors is an adult with an advanced solid tumor such as melanoma, head and neck, liver or kidney cancer. Both conserved end residues are part of each CDR3. A D gene is named only where the DNA matches it firmly. Size values are once, few and many counts, or a class for expanded clones, and some rows have none.

clone size,J gene,V gene,D gene,CDR3 protein,CDR3 DNA
-,TRBJ2-1,TRBV6-9,-,CASSYWVPGHNYNEQFF,TGTGCCAGCAGTTATTGGGTACCGGGACACAACTACAATGAGCAGTTCTTC
few,TRBJ2-1,TRBV19,-,CASSRALRLGDNEQFF,TGTGCCAGTAGTAGGGCCTTGAGACTAGGAGACAATGAGCAGTTCTTC
-,TRBJ1-6,TRBV28,-,CASSPIRDSPLHF,TGTGCCAGCAGTCCCATCAGGGATTCACCCCTCCACTTT
-,TRBJ2-4,TRBV6-6,TRBD1,CASSEDRVAKNIQYF,TGTGCCAGCAGCGAAGACAGGGTCGCCAAAAACATTCAGTACTTC
-,TRBJ2-7,TRBV5-1,TRBD2,CASSSTPGGGSYEQYF,TGCGCCAGCAGCTCGACCCCCGGGGGGGGGTCCTACGAGCAGTACTTC
-,TRBJ2-7,TRBV5-5,TRBD1,CASSYGQAVSYEQYF,TGTGCCAGCAGCTATGGACAGGCAGTCTCCTACGAGCAGTACTTC
-,TRBJ2-5,TRBV25-1,TRBD2,CASSEGELAGHQETQYF,TGTGCCAGCAGTGAGGGAGAACTAGCGGGGCATCAAGAGACCCAGTACTTC
-,TRBJ2-7,TRBV28,TRBD1,CASSFSPGQGDYEQYF,TGTGCCAGCAGTTTTTCTCCGGGACAGGGAGACTACGAGCAGTACTTC
-,TRBJ1-1,TRBV6-1,-,CASSDKGTGRDTEAFF,TGTGCCAGCAGTGATAAGGGGACGGGAAGAGACACTGAAGCTTTCTTT
-,TRBJ1-2,TRBV6-5,TRBD1,CASRSTGGEGYGYTF,TGTGCCAGCAGATCGACAGGGGGCGAAGGGTATGGCTACACCTTC
once,TRBJ1-6,TRBV5-1,-,CASSLAIQDPLHF,TGCGCCAGCAGCTTGGCCATCCAGGACCCCCTCCACTTT
-,TRBJ2-5,TRBV9,TRBD1,CASSPWDRGETQYF,TGTGCCAGCAGCCCCTGGGACAGGGGAGAGACCCAGTACTTC
-,TRBJ2-7,TRBV7-9,-,CASSSESGGGYEQYF,TGTGCCAGCAGCTCCGAGAGTGGTGGGGGGTACGAGCAGTACTTC
-,TRBJ2-5,TRBV7-6,TRBD1,CASSLAQGARETQYF,TGTGCCAGCAGCTTAGCGCAGGGGGCGAGGGAGACCCAGTACTTC
-,TRBJ2-1,TRBV5-4,TRBD2,CASSLAAREYNNEQFF,TGTGCCAGCAGCTTGGCCGCGCGGGAGTACAACAATGAGCAGTTCTTC
-,TRBJ2-3,TRBV11-2,TRBD2,CASSSGLAASTDTQYF,TGTGCCAGCAGCTCCGGACTAGCGGCTAGCACAGATACGCAGTATTTT
-,TRBJ1-1,TRBV13,TRBD1,CASSVDGQGSTEAFF,TGTGCCAGCAGCGTAGATGGACAGGGAAGCACTGAAGCTTTCTTT
-,TRBJ2-3,TRBV4-1,-,CASSQVQGTDTQYF,TGCGCCAGCAGCCAAGTACAGGGTACAGATACGCAGTATTTT
-,TRBJ1-2,TRBV14,-,CASSQVTGTGGGYTF,TGTGCCAGCAGCCAAGTCACCGGAACAGGCGGCGGCTACACCTTC
few,TRBJ1-4,TRBV18,-,CASSPNPGEKLFF,TGTGCCAGCTCACCAAACCCGGGGGAAAAACTGTTTTTT
-,TRBJ2-2,TRBV10-2,TRBD2,CASKKSGGDAGELFF,TGCGCCAGCAAAAAATCGGGAGGGGACGCCGGGGAGCTGTTTTTT
-,TRBJ2-2,TRBV29-1,TRBD1,CSVGGRGRGNTGELFF,TGCAGCGTTGGGGGCAGGGGGCGCGGGAACACCGGGGAGCTGTTTTTT
-,TRBJ2-2,TRBV9,-,CASSVAGTTNTGELFF,TGTGCCAGCAGCGTCGCCGGGACAACCAACACCGGGGAGCTGTTTTTT
-,TRBJ2-3,TRBV4-2,TRBD2,CASSQEGGGRATDTQYF,TGTGCCAGCAGCCAAGAGGGCGGCGGGAGGGCCACAGATACGCAGTATTTT
few,TRBJ2-3,TRBV21-1,-,CAGLRVGIAGAKTQYF,TGTGCCGGACTGAGGGTCGGCATAGCGGGAGCAAAAACGCAGTATTTT
once,TRBJ2-7,TRBV6-5,TRBD2,CASSYGTRTYEQYF,TGTGCCAGCAGTTACGGGACTAGGACCTACGAGCAGTACTTC
-,TRBJ2-3,TRBV12-5,-,CASAIDRPTDTQYF,TGTGCTAGTGCCATAGACAGGCCTACAGATACGCAGTATTTT
-,TRBJ2-7,TRBV29-1,-,CSVAGPSGEQYF,TGCAGCGTTGCGGGGCCCTCTGGGGAGCAGTACTTC
-,TRBJ1-1,TRBV5-1,-,CASRVDGGAATEAFF,TGCGCCAGCAGGGTAGACGGGGGGGCAGCCACTGAAGCTTTCTTT
-,TRBJ2-2,TRBV9,-,CASRRGGDTGELFF,TGTGCCAGCAGGCGAGGGGGGGACACCGGGGAGCTGTTTTTT
-,TRBJ2-3,TRBV5-1,-,CASSLAASEGADTQYF,TGCGCCAGCAGCTTGGCCGCCTCAGAGGGCGCAGATACGCAGTATTTT
-,TRBJ2-7,TRBV7-9,-,CASSLVGFEQYF,TGTGCCAGCAGCTTAGTAGGGTTCGAGCAGTACTTC
-,TRBJ2-2,TRBV28,-,CASSLAGAGTGELFF,TGTGCCAGCAGTTTGGCCGGGGCGGGCACCGGGGAGCTGTTTTTT
-,TRBJ1-5,TRBV19,-,CASSGPRAGRSNQPQHF,TGTGCCAGTAGTGGACCCAGGGCAGGCCGGAGCAATCAGCCCCAGCATTTT
-,TRBJ2-1,TRBV7-8,TRBD2,CASSLGTGLVYNEQFF,TGTGCCAGCAGCTTAGGGACGGGACTAGTCTACAATGAGCAGTTCTTC
-,TRBJ1-2,TRBV9,-,CASSVGTNYGYTF,TGTGCCAGCAGCGTAGGTACAAACTATGGCTACACCTTC
-,TRBJ2-7,TRBV28,-,CASSRAARGEQYF,TGTGCCAGCAGTAGGGCGGCTAGGGGCGAGCAGTACTTC
-,TRBJ1-4,TRBV7-9,TRBD1,CASSWTGVADEKLFF,TGTGCCAGCAGCTGGACAGGGGTGGCGGATGAAAAACTGTTTTTT
-,TRBJ2-1,TRBV28,TRBD2,CASSLSGRRDNEQFF,TGTGCCAGCAGTCTTAGCGGGAGAAGGGACAATGAGCAGTTCTTC
-,TRBJ1-1,TRBV5-1,-,CASSSGQPNTEAFF,TGCGCCAGCAGCTCAGGACAGCCGAACACTGAAGCTTTCTTT
once,TRBJ1-2,TRBV10-2,-,CASSEYGDANYGYTF,TGCGCCAGCAGTGAGTACGGTGATGCTAACTATGGCTACACCTTC
-,TRBJ2-1,TRBV5-1,TRBD2,CASSLSGSSYNEQFF,TGCGCCAGCAGCTTGAGCGGGAGCTCCTACAATGAGCAGTTCTTC
few,TRBJ1-2,TRBV30,-,CACSAGSNYGYTF,TGTGCCTGTTCAGCAGGGAGTAACTATGGCTACACCTTC
-,TRBJ2-7,TRBV28,-,CASRLGDGGQYF,TGTGCCAGCAGATTAGGCGATGGCGGGCAGTACTTC
-,TRBJ2-3,TRBV12-5,-,CASGQSLSDTQYF,TGTGCTAGTGGCCAATCCCTTTCGGATACGCAGTATTTT
-,TRBJ2-5,TRBV27,-,CASSFVVGETQYF,TGTGCCAGCAGTTTCGTGGTGGGGGAGACCCAGTACTTC